This T cell receptor (beta chain) came from a study of cytomegalovirus exposure and HLA in healthy donors. Study-wide results and caveats: With later analysis, a missense DCLRE1C variant became linked to TCR beta V- and J-gene trimming.

Germline assignment: CDR1 SGHAT and CDR2 FQNNGV. The CDR3 totals 16 residues. As for this clone: The antigen is unknown.

PCR used 60 Vbeta primers and 13 Jbeta primers. Repertoires were generated with immunoSEQ multiplex PCR, while TCRdb's copy carries only in-frame clones and drops some. There are more than 85,000 clones in the sample; 83% occur only once, and approximately 6.1% lies in the top ten. The sequence was collected from a man aged 18 to 29 in good health and CMV-seronegative. The sequencing sample was made of PBMCs. V is TRBV11-2 and J is TRBJ2-5; D perhaps matches TRBD1 (7 bases). The end of the DNA is better explained by TRBJ2-7, so the J call may be wrong. Here the CDR3 reads CASSFSRGTAKYEQYF. The CDR3 DNA reads as TGTGCCAGCAGCTTTAGCCGGGGGACAGCAAAATACGAGCAGTACTTC.